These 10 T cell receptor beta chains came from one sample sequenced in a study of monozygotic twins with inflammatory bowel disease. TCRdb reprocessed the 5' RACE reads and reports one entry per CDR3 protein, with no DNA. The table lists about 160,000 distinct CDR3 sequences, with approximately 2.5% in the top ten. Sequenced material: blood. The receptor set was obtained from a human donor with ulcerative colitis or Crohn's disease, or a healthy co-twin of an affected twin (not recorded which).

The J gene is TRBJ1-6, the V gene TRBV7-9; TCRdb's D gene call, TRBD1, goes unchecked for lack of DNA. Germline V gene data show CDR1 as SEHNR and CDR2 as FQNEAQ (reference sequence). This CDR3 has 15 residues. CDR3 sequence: CASSLSRVENSPLHF.

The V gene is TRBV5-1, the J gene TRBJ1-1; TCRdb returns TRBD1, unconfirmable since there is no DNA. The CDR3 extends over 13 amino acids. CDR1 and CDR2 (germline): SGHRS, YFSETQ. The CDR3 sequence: CASSPGPDRMEIF. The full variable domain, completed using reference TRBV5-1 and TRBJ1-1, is KAGVTQTPRYLIKTRGQQVTLSCSPISGHRSVSWYQQTPGQGLQFLFEYFSETQRNKGNFPGRFSGRQFSNSRSEMNVSTLELGDSALYLCASSPGPDRMEIFGQGTRLTVV.

The CDR3 loop is CASSPPSDPRGYTF. The chain carries TRBV18 and TRBJ1-2. The CDR3 has 14 residues. Germline V lookup: CDR1 KGHSH, CDR2 LQKENI.

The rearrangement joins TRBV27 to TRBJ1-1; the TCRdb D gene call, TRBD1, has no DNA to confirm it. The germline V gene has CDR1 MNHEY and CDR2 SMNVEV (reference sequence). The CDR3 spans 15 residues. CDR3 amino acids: CASSLATGGNTEAFF.

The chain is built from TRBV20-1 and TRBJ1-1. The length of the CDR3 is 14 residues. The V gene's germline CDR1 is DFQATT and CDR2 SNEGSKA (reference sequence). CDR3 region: CSARDFQTNTEAFF.

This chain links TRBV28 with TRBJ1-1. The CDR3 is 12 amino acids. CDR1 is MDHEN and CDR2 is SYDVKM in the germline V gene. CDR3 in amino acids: CASSLRTTEAFF.

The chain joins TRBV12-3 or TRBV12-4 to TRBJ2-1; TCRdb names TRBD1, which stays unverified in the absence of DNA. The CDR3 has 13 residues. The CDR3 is CASGNGKLAEQFF.

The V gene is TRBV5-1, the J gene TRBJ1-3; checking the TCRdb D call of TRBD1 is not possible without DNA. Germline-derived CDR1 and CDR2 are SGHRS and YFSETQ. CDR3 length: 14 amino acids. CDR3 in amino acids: CASSIGQPGNTIYF.

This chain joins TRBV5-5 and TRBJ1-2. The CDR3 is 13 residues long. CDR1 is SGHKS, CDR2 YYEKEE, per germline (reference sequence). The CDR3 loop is CASSLGQGWGYTF.

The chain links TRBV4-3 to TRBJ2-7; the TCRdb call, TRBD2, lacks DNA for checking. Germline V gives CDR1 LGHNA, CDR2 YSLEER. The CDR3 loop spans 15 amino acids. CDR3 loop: CASSQGSGRIYEQYF.